The sequence of this T cell receptor (beta chain) was determined in a study of T cells after yellow fever vaccination. TCR cDNA was made by 5'RACE template switching, adding a universal primer site and UMIs. TCRdb itself ran the 5' RACE reads through MiXCR, one entry per CDR3 protein. The sample lists a few hundred thousand distinct CDR3 sequences, 11% occurring once. The V gene's germline CDR1 is LGHNA and CDR2 YSLEER. V was trimmed by 4 bases and J by 6 bases, leaving 12 bases between them. This CDR3 has 14 residues. The chain combines TRBV4-3 with TRBJ2-2, with D perhaps matching TRBD1 or TRBD2 (6 bases each). The sequence came from a young man who received the YFV17D yellow fever vaccine. Sequences were derived from PBMCs, sampled on the day of the first yellow fever vaccination. The CDR3 loop is CASSPGDIPGELFF. The CDR3 DNA reads as TGCGCCAGCAGCCCGGGGGACATCCCCGGGGAGCTGTTTTTT.